These 14 T cell receptor beta chains came from one sample sequenced in a study of cytomegalovirus exposure and HLA in healthy donors (dated by TCRdb to the late 2010s). The library was obtained by the immunoSEQ multiplex PCR assay. For the multiplex PCR, a mixture combining 60 forward primers for TCR Vbeta segments and 13 reverse primers for TCR Jbeta segments was used. Drawn from immuneACCESS, this table holds only the in-frame rearrangements with V and J called that TCRdb kept. Clones are partly lost; checked studies trace under half to an unresolved V gene and leave the rest unexplained. The sample table gives 70,000 to 100,000 clones. Clones ranked in the top ten supply 3% to 4% of the sample. The sequenced material came from PBMCs. These receptor sequences come from a man younger than 35 in good health and CMV-seropositive.

The rearrangement joins TRBV5-4 to TRBJ1-2; 9 bases line up with TRBD1. V shed 4 bases and J 3 bases; nucleotides not matched to a gene: 7. The CDR3 has 15 amino acids. Germline V lookup: CDR1 SGHNT, CDR2 YYREEE (reference sequence). The CDR3 loop reads CASSLWTGVDYGYTF. CDR3 DNA: TGTGCCAGCAGCCTTTGGACAGGGGTCGACTATGGCTACACCTTC. The entire variable domain, with the rest obtained from reference TRBV5-4 and TRBJ1-2, is as follows: ETGVTQSPTHLIKTRGQQVTLRCSSQSGHNTVSWYQQALGQGPQFIFQYYREEENGRGNFPPRFSGLQFPNYSSELNVNALELDDSALYLCASSLWTGVDYGYTFGSGTRLTVV.

V usage is TRBV5-1 and J usage is TRBJ1-2, with D tentatively TRBD1 (5 bases). Germline loops: CDR1 SGHRS, CDR2 YFSETQ. V was cut by 2 bases and J by 7 bases, with 18 bases left in between. This CDR3 has 15 residues. CDR3 nucleotide sequence: TGCGCCAGCAGCTTAGACAGCGGGAGTGGCCCTGGCTACACCTTC. Translated: CASSLDSGSGPGYTF.

The chain uses TRBV10-2 and TRBJ2-2; 9 positions agree with TRBD1. V dropped 4 bases and J dropped 6; count of bases not matched to a gene: 21. CDR1 is WSHSY and CDR2 is SAAADI in the germline V gene. The CDR3 extends over 20 amino acids. The CDR3 loop reads CASSVPSDRGNLDVPGELFF. CDR3 bases: TGCGCCAGCAGTGTCCCCTCGGACAGGGGAAATTTGGATGTGCCCGGGGAGCTGTTTTTT.

Comment on this clone: One end of the junction is discordant with germline, which a read error may explain. The J gene is TRBJ1-1, the V gene TRBV7-2; maybe TRBD1 (5 bases). From germline, CDR1 is SGHTA and CDR2 FQGNSA. The CDR3 extends over 12 amino acids. This CDR3 reads CAGRWGGTEAFF. The CDR3 nucleotides are TGTGCCGGCAGGTGGGGGGGGACTGAAGCTTTCTTT.

This chain joins TRBV6-5 and TRBJ1-1, with 8 positions matching TRBD1. V gave up 5 bases and J gave up 9 bases; unmatched junction bases: 11. The germline gives CDR1 MNHEY, CDR2 SVGAGI. The CDR3 is made up of 14 amino acids. CDR3 residues: CASSPANRGVKAFF. For the CDR3, the DNA is TGTGCCAGCAGTCCCGCCAACAGGGGGGTCAAAGCTTTCTTT.

About this clone: Other DNA sequences within the sample encode an identical CDR3. The chain couples TRBV5-1 to TRBJ2-3; 10 bases fit TRBD2. The germline V gene encodes CDR1 SGHRS and CDR2 YFSETQ. Losses at the gene ends were 2 bases for V and 1 base for J; bases not matched to a gene: 1. This CDR3 spans 15 amino acids. The CDR3 loop is CASSFGTSGTDTQYF. For the CDR3, the DNA is TGCGCCAGCAGCTTCGGGACTAGCGGCACAGATACGCAGTATTTT.

CDR3 DNA sequence: TGTGCCAGCAGCCCACGCCTGGGGGCGCCCCTCCACTTT. Translation: CASSPRLGAPLHF. V is TRBV9 and J is TRBJ1-6; the D gene is possibly TRBD1 (6 bases). Germline CDR1 SGDLS, CDR2 YYNGEE. The CDR3 sequence is 13 residues long. V lost 4 bases and J 13 bases, leaving 15 bases between the germline ends. The full variable domain, in which reference TRBV9 and TRBJ1-6 provide the parts outside the CDR3, is DSGVTQTPKHLITATGQRVTLRCSPRSGDLSVYWYQQSLDQGLQFLIQYYNGEERAKGNILERFSAQQFPDLHSELNLSSLELGDSALYFCASSPRLGAPLHFGNGTRLTVT.

V usage is TRBV25-1 and J usage is TRBJ1-1; D is possibly TRBD1 (6 bases). Trimming pared 6 bases from V and 1 base from J, leaving 9 bases between. The CDR3 has 13 amino acids. Germline lookup yields CDR1 MGHDK and CDR2 SYGVNS. CDR3 sequence: CASRDSRNTEAFF. CDR3 DNA sequence: TGTGCCAGCAGGGACAGTAGGAACACTGAAGCTTTCTTT. Full variable domain (outside the CDR3, taken from reference TRBV25-1 and TRBJ1-1): EADIYQTPRYLVIGTGKKITLECSQTMGHDKMYWYQQDPGMELHLIHYSYGVNSTEKGDLSSESTVSRIRTEHFPLTLESARPSHTSQYLCASRDSRNTEAFFGQGTRLTVV.

The V gene is TRBV5-1, the J gene TRBJ1-3, with D unresolved. Trimming shortened V by 0 bases and J by 0 bases, and 13 bases separated the two germline ends. The germline CDR1 and CDR2 sequences are SGHRS and YFSETQ. CDR3 length: 17 amino acids. The CDR3: CASSLVPRTPSGNTIYF. The CDR3 coding sequence is TGCGCCAGCAGCTTGGTGCCGAGAACCCCCTCTGGAAACACCATATATTTT. Full variable domain (outside the CDR3, taken from reference TRBV5-1 and TRBJ1-3): KAGVTQTPRYLIKTRGQQVTLSCSPISGHRSVSWYQQTPGQGLQFLFEYFSETQRNKGNFPGRFSGRQFSNSRSEMNVSTLELGDSALYLCASSLVPRTPSGNTIYFGEGSWLTVV.

This chain uses TRBV7-2 with TRBJ2-1, with D possibly matching TRBD2 (6 bases). V lost 1 base, J lost 15 bases, and 19 bases lay in between. This CDR3 is built from 14 residues. Germline V gene lookup returns CDR1 SGHTA and CDR2 FQGNSA. The CDR3 is CASSLGTSSAQRFF. DNA of the CDR3: TGTGCCAGCAGCTTAGGGACTTCTAGCGCTCAAAGGTTCTTC. Full variable domain (outside the CDR3, taken from reference TRBV7-2 and TRBJ2-1): GAGVSQSPSNKVTEKGKDVELRCDPISGHTALYWYRQSLGQGLEFLIYFQGNSAPDKSGLPSDRFSAERTGGSVSTLTIQRTQQEDSAVYLCASSLGTSSAQRFFGPGTRLTVL.

The V call is TRBV2, the J call TRBJ1-5; D uncertain. This CDR3 has 14 amino acids. Trimming stripped 9 bases from V and 4 bases from J, with 16 bases between. The germline CDR1 and CDR2 sequences are SNHLY and FYNNEI. The CDR3 DNA follows: TGTGCCAGTAAAATTGGACGGGGAAATCAGCCCCAGCATTTT. Translation: CASKIGRGNQPQHF.

The rearrangement joins TRBV2 to TRBJ2-7, with D perhaps matching TRBD2 (6 bases). Germline CDR1 is SNHLY and CDR2 is FYNNEI. The CDR3 is 16 residues long. Trimming left V 2 bases short and J 5 bases short, with 19 bases between. Here the CDR3 reads CASSEIGGEIPHEQYF. In nucleotides, the CDR3 is TGTGCCAGCAGTGAAATCGGCGGGGAAATCCCCCACGAGCAGTACTTC.

The chain carries TRBV28 and TRBJ1-1; 7 bases agree with TRBD1. J gave up 4 bases and V 5 bases, and 10 bases lay outside the gene matches. The CDR3 is 15 residues long. CDR1 MDHEN and CDR2 SYDVKM come from the germline V gene. In DNA form, the CDR3 reads TGTGCCAGCAGTCAGGCAGACAGGGACATCACTGAAGCTTTCTTT. Translation: CASSQADRDITEAFF. Combining the CDR3 with reference TRBV28 and TRBJ1-1 gives the whole variable domain DVKVTQSSRYLVKRTGEKVFLECVQDMDHENMFWYRQDPGLGLRLIYFSYDVKMKEKGDIPEGYSVSREKKERFSLILESASTNQTSMYLCASSQADRDITEAFFGQGTRLTVV.

This sequence joins TRBV28 and TRBJ2-1; 11 positions agree with TRBD2. Germline lookup yields CDR1 MDHEN and CDR2 SYDVKM. The CDR3 contains 12 residues. The V segment lost 8 bases and the J segment 10 bases; nucleotides outside the gene matches: 4. The chain's CDR3 is CASWTSGREQFF. The CDR3 DNA is TGTGCCAGCTGGACTAGCGGGCGCGAGCAGTTCTTC.